The 24 T cell receptor beta chains given below trace back to one sample, sequenced in a study of blood T cell repertoires in COVID-19. Sequencing was performed with immunoSEQ multiplex PCR; in TCRdb, only in-frame clones are kept and a portion is missing. Among nearly 350,000 clones listed, 80% to 90% were seen once. The sequenced sample consisted of peripheral blood. These receptors were collected from a man aged 30-40 years with active or convalescent COVID-19.

The chain recombines TRBV5-1 with TRBJ2-7; 7 positions agree with TRBD1. The CDR3 covers 15 residues. With 0 bases clipped from V and 3 bases from J, the junction kept 6 bases outside the gene matches. The V gene's germline CDR1 is SGHRS and CDR2 YFSETQ. CDR3 coding DNA: TGCGCCAGCAGCTTGGAAGGACAGGCTCTCTACGAGCAGTACTTC. Protein sequence: CASSLEGQALYEQYF.

This chain connects TRBV28 to TRBJ2-2; 14 positions match TRBD2. The CDR3 is 15 amino acids. The V gene's germline CDR1 is MDHEN and CDR2 SYDVKM. V shed 3 bases, J shed 7 bases, and the junction held 1 base outside the gene matches. The CDR3 DNA is TGTGCCAGCAGTTTGGGACTAGCGGGAGTCGGGGAGCTGTTTTTT. It encodes CASSLGLAGVGELFF.

This chain joins TRBV11-2 and TRBJ2-3; 9 nucleotides line up with TRBD1. From germline, CDR1 is SGHAT and CDR2 FQNNGV. J was trimmed by 1 base and V by 4 bases; bases with no gene match: 3. The CDR3 sequence is 15 residues long. The CDR3 DNA follows: TGTGCCAGCAGCTATCGGGACAGGGGCACAGATACGCAGTATTTT. This codes for CASSYRDRGTDTQYF.

The chain employs TRBV6-6 and TRBJ1-3; D not resolved. This CDR3 has 14 amino acids. V lost 5 bases and J lost 9, with 17 bases in between. Germline V CDR1 and CDR2: MNHNY, SVGAGI (reference sequence). CDR3 amino acids: CASSPRTEESTIYF. In nucleotides, the CDR3 is TGTGCCAGCAGTCCTAGGACGGAGGAAAGCACCATATATTTT.

CDR3 coding DNA: TGTGCCTGGAGCCTAAATGGCTACGAGCAGTACTTC. Translating gives CAWSLNGYEQYF. The chain joins TRBV30 to TRBJ2-7; D is uncertain. Trimming removed 3 bases from V and 3 bases from J, with 9 bases in between. Germline lookup yields CDR1 GTSNPN and CDR2 SVGIG (reference sequence). The CDR3 is 12 residues long.

This clone was recorded only once. V and J are TRBV30 and TRBJ1-3; D is unresolved. V lost 0 bases to trimming and J lost 7 bases, with 7 bases between them. Per the germline V gene, CDR1 is GTSNPN and CDR2 is SVGIG (reference sequence). The CDR3 extends over 12 amino acids. This chain's CDR3 is CAWSVSENTIYF. The CDR3 nucleotides read TGTGCCTGGAGTGTCTCCGAGAACACCATATATTTT.

CDR3 DNA: TGCAGTGCTTTCGTCTACGAGCAGTACTTC. It is translated as CSAFVYEQYF. The chain uses TRBV20-1 and TRBJ2-7; D uncertain. Per germline, CDR1 DFQATT and CDR2 SNEGSKA (reference sequence). The germline V and J ends were trimmed by 5 bases and 3 bases, with 5 bases remaining between them. There are 10 residues in the CDR3.

The chain couples TRBV11-2 to TRBJ2-2, with a possible D match to TRBD2 (5 bases). Trimming removed 4 bases at V and 6 bases at J, with 9 bases between. CDR1 is SGHAT, CDR2 FQNNGV, per germline. This CDR3 contains 13 residues. DNA of the CDR3: TGTGCCAGCAGCTCGCGGGCGGCCGGGGAGCTGTTTTTT. This gives the protein CASSSRAAGELFF.

J is TRBJ2-3 and V is TRBV7-2, with D possibly TRBD2 on 6 matching bases. The germline gives CDR1 SGHTA, CDR2 FQGNSA. CDR3 length: 12 amino acids. Written as DNA, the CDR3 is TGTGCTTCGCGGGATAGCACAGATACGCAGTATTTT. It is translated as CASRDSTDTQYF.

This chain uses TRBV6-2 or TRBV6-3 with TRBJ2-2; TRBD2 matches 9 bases. There are 19 residues in the CDR3. Germline assignment: CDR1 MNHEY and CDR2 SVGEGT. Unmatched junction bases numbered 10, after V lost 2 bases and J lost 0 bases. The CDR3 bases are TGTGCCAGCAGTTACGAGTTCCTAGCGGGATTGGCGAACACCGGGGAGCTGTTTTTT. Its protein product is CASSYEFLAGLANTGELFF.

The chain recombines TRBV10-3 with TRBJ2-1; 8 bases line up with TRBD2. After removal of 6 bases from V and 8 bases from J, the junction contained 12 bases not matched to a gene. CDR3 length: 15 amino acids. Germline-derived CDR1 and CDR2 are ENHRY and SYGVKD. CDR3 nucleotide sequence: TGTGCCATCAGACCCGCGCGGACTAGCAAGGATGAGCAGTTCTTC. It yields the protein CAIRPARTSKDEQFF.

This clone was detected a few times. V and J are TRBV7-3 and TRBJ1-1, with D possibly TRBD1 on 6 matching bases. In germline, CDR1 is SGHTA, CDR2 FQGTGA. This CDR3 spans 14 amino acids. Trimming cost V 1 base and J 10 bases, with 16 bases left between them. The CDR3 sequence is CASSLNRAGDAAFF. The CDR3, as DNA: TGTGCCAGCAGCTTAAATAGGGCAGGGGATGCAGCTTTCTTT.

This rearrangement joins TRBV4-1 to TRBJ1-4; 9 bases are a match to TRBD1. The trim removed 3 bases at V and 8 bases at J, leaving 16 bases unmatched. CDR3 size: 18 residues. Germline-derived CDR1 and CDR2 are MGHRA and YSYEKL. In DNA form, the CDR3 reads TGCGCCAGCAGCCATACTTGGGGGACAGGGAAGTTAGGGGAAAAACTGTTTTTT. This sequence encodes CASSHTWGTGKLGEKLFF.

The rearrangement links TRBV6-5 to TRBJ1-6, with 7 nucleotides matching TRBD1. Trimming took 0 bases from V and 5 from J; bases not matched to a gene: 1. This CDR3 has 15 residues. In germline, CDR1 is MNHEY, CDR2 SVGAGI. CDR3 sequence: CASSYSQGDNSPLHF. The DNA for the CDR3 is TGTGCCAGCAGTTACTCTCAGGGGGATAATTCACCCCTCCACTTT.

This sequence joins TRBV7-2 and TRBJ2-3; 10 bases fit TRBD2. Germline CDR1 is SGHTA and CDR2 is FQGNSA. CDR3 size: 14 residues. Trimming at V came to 7 bases and at J to 6 bases, leaving 7 bases not matched to a gene. For the CDR3, the DNA is TGTGCCAGCACCCGGACTAGCGGCCACGATACGCAGTATTTT. Its protein is CASTRTSGHDTQYF.

This clone was observed a handful of times. The chain couples TRBV4-3 to TRBJ2-7, with TRBD1 as a possible D gene (6 bases). V lost 0 bases and J lost 2, with 11 bases in between. The CDR3 contains 15 residues. From germline, CDR1 is LGHNA and CDR2 YSLEER. This CDR3 reads CASSQDGSGAYEQYF. In DNA, the CDR3 is TGCGCCAGCAGCCAAGATGGTTCAGGGGCCTACGAGCAGTACTTC.

This clone showed up just a few times. V and J are TRBV2 and TRBJ2-7; D perhaps matches TRBD1 (6 bases). The germline V gene has CDR1 SNHLY and CDR2 FYNNEI. This CDR3 is built from 13 residues. The V end lost 2 bases, the J end lost 4 bases, and 9 bases lay between the germline ends. CDR3 DNA sequence: TGTGCCAGCAGTGAACAGGGGATGTACGAGCAGTACTTC. Its protein product is CASSEQGMYEQYF.

The chain has TRBV19 and TRBJ2-1, with D possibly matching TRBD2 (5 bases). Germline V lookup: CDR1 LNHDA, CDR2 SQIVND (reference sequence). V lost 4 bases to trimming and J lost 5 bases, with 18 bases between them. The CDR3 runs to 16 residues. The CDR3 DNA follows: TGTGCCAGTAGTAAAATCGCGGCGGGTCCCCACAATGAGCAGTTCTTC. It specifies CASSKIAAGPHNEQFF.

This rearrangement joins TRBV3-1 (or the pseudogene TRBV3-2) to TRBJ2-1, with D unclear. V lost 1 base and J 7 bases, leaving 11 bases between the germline ends. This CDR3 region has 14 residues. Germline CDR1 and CDR2: LGHDT and YNNKEL (reference sequence). The CDR3 sequence is CASSQGPLWNEQFF. The CDR3 DNA reads as TGTGCCAGCAGCCAAGGCCCACTTTGGAATGAGCAGTTCTTC.

The chain carries TRBV30 and TRBJ2-3, with D hard to call. The CDR3 covers 15 residues. Deletions cut 2 bases from V and 5 bases from J, with 17 bases between. Germline values: CDR1 GTSNPN, CDR2 SVGIG (reference sequence). The CDR3 loop is CAWSLLGVGRDTQYF. For the CDR3, the DNA is TGTGCCTGGAGTCTACTCGGAGTTGGCCGAGATACGCAGTATTTT.

CDR3 sequence: CAWIPRQAFNSPLHF. As DNA, the CDR3 is TGTGCCTGGATTCCACGACAGGCTTTTAATTCACCCCTCCACTTT. The V call is TRBV30, the J call TRBJ1-6; weak D call: TRBD1 (6 bases). Trimming removed 4 bases from V and 6 bases from J, with 16 bases in between. CDR3 length equals 15 residues. Germline loops: CDR1 GTSNPN, CDR2 SVGIG (reference sequence).

CDR3 loop: CASSVAQSRDTEAFF. Written as DNA, the CDR3 is TGTGCCAGCAGCGTAGCTCAATCGCGGGACACTGAAGCTTTCTTT. The chain is built from TRBV9 and TRBJ1-1; no clear D. Germline CDR1 reads SGDLS; CDR2 reads YYNGEE. This CDR3 spans 15 amino acids. The germline V and J ends were trimmed by 0 bases and 3 bases, with 12 bases remaining between them.

V gene TRBV5-8 combines with J gene TRBJ2-2, with D perhaps TRBD1 (7 bases). V lost 1 base and J lost 7, with 11 bases in between. This CDR3 spans 14 amino acids. Germline assignment: CDR1 SGHTS and CDR2 YDEGEE. Here the CDR3 DNA reads TGTGCCAGCAGCTTGCAGGGGGGCGTCGGGGAGCTGTTTTTT. The encoded protein is CASSLQGGVGELFF.

This chain connects TRBV5-1 to TRBJ2-1, with a possible D match to TRBD1 (5 bases). Germline CDR1 reads SGHRS; CDR2 reads YFSETQ. This CDR3 is built from 15 residues. V lost 4 bases and J 4 bases, leaving 15 bases between the germline ends. The DNA of the CDR3 is TGCGCCAGCAGCCTGGGTGGGGCCAGATACAATGAGCAGTTCTTC. Amino acid sequence: CASSLGGARYNEQFF.